This T cell receptor (beta chain) comes out of a study of a mutant IDH1 vaccine in newly diagnosed glioma. Overall study context: Patients under treatment included about 60% males and about 40% females and had a mean age of about 37 years. Findings and caveats of the study: Across multiple MHC alleles, 93.3% of patients had vaccine-induced responses. Pseudoprogression seemed unlinked to shifts in top peripheral T cell clonotypes.

This CDR3 spans 15 amino acids. Germline values: CDR1 SNHLY, CDR2 FYNNEI. Trimming took 2 bases from V and 7 from J, leaving 14 bases between them. In this sample, this clone turned up a few times. Its antigen remains unknown. As for time point: baseline, week 1 (first vaccination visit). The sample's treatment: pre-vaccination baseline after standard-of-care therapy. Libraries were prepared by immunoSEQ multiplex PCR; TCRdb keeps only in-frame clonotypes and omits some of them. The profile shows over 14,000 clones, 75% to 90% of them singletons. This receptor was taken from a middle-aged woman with glioma. Some clones in this sample may be carry-over from other donors' samples. Specimen: PBMCs, collected from a glioma patient treated with radiotherapy, temozolomide or both. This chain uses TRBV2 with TRBJ1-4; the D gene is possibly TRBD1 (6 bases). As DNA, the CDR3 is TGTGCCAGCAGTGAAATGGGGGCGAGCGGTGAAAAACTGTTTTTT. Its translation is CASSEMGASGEKLFF.